What follows describes a single TCR beta chain. From germline, CDR1 is MNHEY and CDR2 SMNVEV (reference sequence). This CDR3 comprises 15 residues. The V and J ends lost 3 bases and 4 bases, in that order; junction bases with no gene match: 3. These data are taken from a study of blood T cell repertoires in COVID-19. Across the study: Samples representing acute and convalescent COVID-19 were sourced from the United States, Italy and Spain. T cells, B-cell-depleted T cells, or PBMCs provided the cDNA or gDNA that served as material.

Authors' methods: Quantification of nucleated cells was approximated via reference gene primer amplification. Using immunoSEQ multiplex PCR, the repertoire was profiled, and TCRdb retains in-frame clones only, with some absent. That table is the source of V, J and clone size, and D and trimming were worked out from the DNA. The sample holds about 410,000 clones, 86% seen once. This receptor was identified in a woman younger than 45 with active or convalescent COVID-19. The rearrangement joins TRBV27 to TRBJ2-3, with 11 bases aligning to TRBD1. The sequencing input was peripheral blood. DNA of the CDR3: TGTGCCAGCAGTTTGCAGGGACAGGGGGCAGATACGCAGTATTTT. The encoded protein is CASSLQGQGADTQYF.